This TCR beta chain was recorded in a study of T-cell reconstitution after alpha-beta-depleted transplantation in children. This clonotype was picked up a small number of times. As it was prepared, the TCRbeta library received unique molecular identifiers. TCRdb fed the PCR reads into MiXCR, producing one record per CDR3 protein. The sample records approximately 490,000 distinct CDR3 sequences, around 13% being singletons. Per germline, CDR1 SGDLS and CDR2 YYNGEE. The CDR3 has 14 residues. V lost 0 bases to trimming and J lost 4 bases, with 7 bases between them. This receptor was identified in a human donor who donated a stem cell graft to a child with combined immunodeficiency. The input for sequencing was PBMCs from the stem cell graft donor, taken from the stem cell graft. This sequence joins TRBV9 and TRBJ2-2, with D uncertain. In DNA form, the CDR3 reads TGTGCCAGCAGCGTAGTGGCGACCACCGGGGAGCTGTTTTTT. As protein: CASSVVATTGELFF.